The source of this T cell receptor (beta chain) is a study of cytomegalovirus exposure and HLA in healthy donors. Study background: From donors who were HLA-typed, an early data release held 70 million to 90 million unique TCRs. Broader study findings: Being productive about 87% or about 30% of the time was typical of most TCR beta V segments in an earlier analysis. Association of a missense DCLRE1C variant with TCR beta V- and J-gene trimming was reported in a later analysis.

This CDR3 has 15 amino acids. The germline V gene has CDR1 SGHVS and CDR2 FQNEAQ. Deletions cut 5 bases from V and 2 bases from J, with 14 bases between. Vbeta (60) and Jbeta (13) primers were used in the PCR. Repertoires were generated with immunoSEQ multiplex PCR, while TCRdb's copy carries only in-frame clones and drops some. In the table there are about 220,000 clones, approximately 80% of which are singletons. Comments on this clone: No antigen is known for it.

This TCR was sampled from a boy aged 2 to 10 in good health and CMV-seronegative. Sequencing input: PBMCs. V usage is TRBV7-8 and J usage is TRBJ2-3; perhaps TRBD2 as D (6 bases). The CDR3 here is CASSPRDWVTDTQYF. The CDR3, as DNA: TGTGCCAGCAGCCCCCGGGACTGGGTCACAGATACGCAGTATTTT.